A single sample gave rise to the 13 T cell receptor beta chains below, sequenced in a study of Ad26.COV2.S vaccination and SARS-CoV-2 variants. Profiling relied on immunoSEQ multiplex PCR, and the TCRdb table lists in-frame clones only, not all of them. There are 180,000 or so clones in the sample; around 88% occur only once, and around 6.3% lies in the top ten. The sample in question was peripheral blood, obtained after recovery from COVID-19. Source of these receptors: a human donor who had recovered from COVID-19.

The rearrangement joins TRBV5-1 to TRBJ2-1; D might be TRBD2 (5 bases). CDR1 SGHRS and CDR2 YFSETQ come from the germline V gene. V was pared by 6 bases and J by 0 bases, with 22 bases between. The CDR3 length is 18 residues. The CDR3 region is CASNPPRGAASSYNEQFF. In DNA form, the CDR3 reads TGCGCCAGCAACCCCCCCCGTGGAGCGGCCAGCTCCTACAATGAGCAGTTCTTC.

The gene calls are TRBV3-1 (or the pseudogene TRBV3-2) and TRBJ2-5, with 12 bases lining up with TRBD2. This CDR3 is built from 17 residues. Germline-derived CDR1 and CDR2 are LGHDT and YNNKEL (reference sequence). V lost 1 base to trimming and J lost 4 bases; unmatched junction nucleotides: 7. The CDR3 protein is CASSQVLTSGGGETQYF. The CDR3 region has the DNA TGTGCCAGCAGCCAAGTTTTGACTAGCGGGGGCGGAGAGACCCAGTACTTC.

This sequence joins TRBV14 and TRBJ2-7; possible D gene TRBD1, 6 bases. Trimming cost V 0 bases and J 7 bases, with 16 bases left between them. Germline V gives CDR1 SGHDN, CDR2 FVKESK. This CDR3 spans 15 amino acids. As DNA, the CDR3 is TGTGCCAGCAGCCAAGATAGGGACAACCCGGGGGAGCAGTACTTC. Protein: CASSQDRDNPGEQYF.

This chain links TRBV12-5 with TRBJ2-5; D unresolved. In germline, CDR1 is LGHNT, CDR2 FRNRAP. V gave up 7 bases and J gave up 6 bases, with 9 bases separating them. CDR3 length: 11 residues. Written as DNA, the CDR3 is TGTGCTAGTGCAGGACCACAGACCCAGTACTTC. Protein product: CASAGPQTQYF.

The V and J genes are TRBV5-4 and TRBJ1-3, with unresolved D. The CDR3 spans 14 residues. CDR1 SGHNT and CDR2 YYREEE come from the germline V gene (reference sequence). With 3 bases removed from V and 2 bases from J, the gap between germline ends came to 9 bases. The CDR3 region has the DNA TGTGCCAGCAGCTGGCAGGCAACTGGAAACACCATATATTTT. Translating it yields CASSWQATGNTIYF.

The count of this clone is one. This sequence joins TRBV18 and TRBJ1-2; 7 bases line up with TRBD1. The CDR3 loop spans 14 amino acids. The germline V gene has CDR1 KGHSH and CDR2 LQKENI. The trim removed 5 bases at V and 5 bases at J, leaving 8 bases unmatched. DNA of the CDR3: TGTGCCAGCTCATTCCAACAGGGGAGATATGGCTACACCTTC. Its protein is CASSFQQGRYGYTF. The entire variable domain, with the rest obtained from reference TRBV18 and TRBJ1-2, is as follows: NAGVMQNPRHLVRRRGQEARLRCSPMKGHSHVYWYRQLPEEGLKFMVYLQKENIIDESGMPKERFSAEFPKEGPSILRIQQVVRGDSAAYFCASSFQQGRYGYTFGSGTRLTVV.

As regards this clone: The sample carries other DNA sequences with the same CDR3. The chain employs TRBV5-1 and TRBJ2-3, with no clear D. The germline gives CDR1 SGHRS, CDR2 YFSETQ. The CDR3 spans 15 residues. V lost 0 bases and J 0 bases, leaving 8 bases between the germline ends. The CDR3 bases are TGCGCCAGCAGCTTGGGGGCAGCGAGCACAGATACGCAGTATTTT. Its translation is CASSLGAASTDTQYF.

The chain couples TRBV24-1 to TRBJ2-1, with 9 nucleotides matching TRBD2. V lost 10 bases and J lost 4; bases outside the gene matches: 4. Germline assignment: CDR1 KGHDR and CDR2 SFDVKD. This CDR3 spans 13 amino acids. CDR3: CATSGGLYNEQFF. The CDR3 coding sequence is TGTGCCACGAGCGGGGGGCTTTACAATGAGCAGTTCTTC.

About this clone itself: The same CDR3 arises from other DNA sequences in this sample as well. The V and J genes are TRBV4-1 and TRBJ2-7; 7 nucleotides line up with TRBD2. CDR3 length: 15 amino acids. V shed 1 base and J 0 bases; nucleotides not matched to a gene: 3. Per germline, CDR1 MGHRA and CDR2 YSYEKL. Here the CDR3 DNA reads TGCGCCAGCAGCCAAGGGGGAGGGGTCTCCTACGAGCAGTACTTC. It codes for CASSQGGGVSYEQYF.

V is TRBV3-1 (or the pseudogene TRBV3-2) and J is TRBJ1-2; D gene uncertain. The CDR3 sequence is 13 residues long. V was cut by 3 bases and J by 5 bases, with 10 bases left in between. CDR1 and CDR2 (germline): LGHDT, YNNKEL (reference sequence). The CDR3 sequence: CASSQAPDYGYTF. The CDR3 DNA is TGTGCCAGCAGCCAGGCCCCAGATTATGGCTACACCTTC.

This chain connects TRBV9 to TRBJ2-7; the match to TRBD2 covers 10 bases. CDR1 is SGDLS, CDR2 YYNGEE, per germline. Trimming cost V 3 bases and J 2 bases; bases outside gene matches: 2. This CDR3 region has 14 residues. CDR3 DNA sequence: TGTGCCAGCAGCGCTAGCGGGGGTACCTACGAGCAGTACTTC. This codes for CASSASGGTYEQYF.

This sequence joins TRBV7-7 and TRBJ2-3, with TRBD2 matching 12 bases. Germline V gene data show CDR1 as SSHAT and CDR2 as FNYEAQ (reference sequence). The CDR3 loop spans 15 amino acids. V lost 5 bases, J lost 3 bases, and 3 bases stayed unmatched. The CDR3 loop is CASSPSGRGTDTQYF. Written as DNA, the CDR3 is TGTGCCAGCAGCCCTAGCGGGAGGGGTACAGATACGCAGTATTTT.

In DNA, the CDR3 is TGTGCCAGCAGCTTAGGGGCTAGCGGGATCTACGAGCAGTACTTC. Translation gives CASSLGASGIYEQYF. The V gene is TRBV13, the J gene TRBJ2-7; TRBD2 agrees at 9 bases. V dropped 0 bases and J dropped 3; count of bases not matched to a gene: 3. The CDR3 consists of 15 residues. Germline CDR1 and CDR2: PRHDT and FYEKMQ (reference sequence).